The source of this T cell receptor (beta chain) is a study of T cell responses to AZD1222 COVID-19 vaccine. General study findings and limits: Sampled repertoires all dated from after the peak T cell response. Seropositive at baseline were only a handful of AZD1222 recipients. Among the donors, most were white British and more were female, and clonal diversity was possibly underestimated. Rises in breadth and depth of Spike-specific TCRs came after two AZD1222 doses.

Sequencing was performed with immunoSEQ multiplex PCR; in TCRdb, only in-frame clones are kept and a portion is missing. The sample gives about 170,000 clones, 80% to 95% of which show up once; 3.5% to 4.5% is in the top ten. Germline CDR1 and CDR2: GTSNPN and SVGIG (reference sequence). V lost 8 bases to trimming and J lost 3 bases, with 16 bases between them. CDR3 length equals 13 residues. Comment on this clone: Its target is unknown.

This receptor was obtained from an adult in good health. The chain is built from TRBV30 and TRBJ2-5; D is perhaps TRBD1 (6 bases). Sequencing used peripheral blood, obtained on day 0 of AZD1222 vaccination. The CDR3 DNA follows: TGTGCCCGGGCCGAGACAGGCGAAGAGACCCAGTACTTC. Its translation is CARAETGEETQYF.